A single sample gave rise to the 14 T cell receptor beta chains below, sequenced in a study of cytomegalovirus exposure and HLA in healthy donors. The study ran its PCR with 60 Vbeta and 13 Jbeta primers. Sequencing used immunoSEQ multiplex PCR; TCRdb keeps in-frame clones, though not all of them. Seen here are around 150,000 clones, roughly four fifths observed once, and the top ten hold about 13%. What was sequenced was PBMCs. All receptors come from a woman in her 50s in good health and CMV-seronegative.

This rearrangement joins TRBV9 to TRBJ2-1, with TRBD2 matching over 9 bases. After removal of 1 base from V and 8 bases from J, the junction contained 10 bases not matched to a gene. Germline V gene data show CDR1 as SGDLS and CDR2 as YYNGEE. The CDR3 has 16 amino acids. CDR3 in amino acids: CASSVWAGGPKDEQFF. Here the CDR3 DNA reads TGTGCCAGCAGCGTATGGGCGGGAGGGCCCAAGGATGAGCAGTTCTTC.

CDR3 amino acids: CASTNTRTGMGIVRSPLHF. As DNA, the CDR3 is TGCGCCAGCACCAATACGAGGACAGGGATGGGCATAGTGAGGTCACCCCTCCACTTT. This rearrangement joins TRBV10-1 to TRBJ1-6; 8 nucleotides line up with TRBD1. The germline V gene has CDR1 WNHNN and CDR2 SYGVQD (reference sequence). The CDR3 is 19 amino acids. V gave up 7 bases and J gave up 10 bases; unmatched junction bases: 24.

This chain joins TRBV21-1 and TRBJ1-1; the table's D gene call, TRBD1, was not cross checked with the DNA. TRBV21-1 is termed a pseudogene. The CDR3 spans 13 residues. CDR3 sequence: CASSKPDRGYAFF. Written as DNA, the CDR3 is TGTGCCAGCAGCAAACCGGACAGGGGTTACGCTTTCTTT.

This clone appeared a single time. The chain carries TRBV2 and TRBJ2-2, with 10 positions matching TRBD2. The CDR3 contains 15 residues. The V segment lost 6 bases and the J segment 7 bases; nucleotides outside the gene matches: 8. CDR1 is SNHLY and CDR2 is FYNNEI in the germline V gene. Written as DNA, the CDR3 is TGTGCCAGCAGGGGACTAGCGAAGCGACACGGGGAGCTGTTTTTT. Residues: CASRGLAKRHGELFF.

The chain carries TRBV5-6 and TRBJ2-1; D remains unclear. The CDR3 consists of 11 residues. V lost 2 bases, J lost 8 bases, and 5 bases lay in between. Germline V lookup: CDR1 SGHDT, CDR2 YYEEEE. The CDR3: CASSLFDEQFF. The CDR3 DNA follows: TGTGCCAGCAGCTTATTCGATGAGCAGTTCTTC.

This clone was observed once. At one boundary the junction diverges from the germline segment, which might be a read error. The chain carries TRBV7-9 and TRBJ2-7; D may be TRBD1 (5 bases). Germline V gives CDR1 SEHNR, CDR2 FQNEAQ (reference sequence). CDR3 length: 12 residues. CDR3 in amino acids: CSSAFVGHEQYF. In DNA form, the CDR3 reads TGTTCCAGCGCCTTTGTGGGGCACGAGCAGTACTTC.

The chain carries TRBV10-3 and TRBJ1-5; D call uncertain. Per the germline V gene, CDR1 is ENHRY and CDR2 is SYGVKD. The CDR3 sequence is 14 residues long. The ends were cut back, 10 bases at V and 2 bases at J, with 15 bases in the middle. The CDR3 here is CATAGRKGNQPQHF. CDR3 bases: TGTGCCACCGCGGGCAGGAAGGGCAATCAGCCCCAGCATTTT.

The V call is TRBV11-3, the J call TRBJ2-5, with TRBD2 matching over 9 bases. This CDR3 region has 15 residues. Germline V CDR1 and CDR2: SGHNT, YENEEA. V was pared by 3 bases and J by 0 bases, with 2 bases of the junction left unmatched. The CDR3 loop is CASSFSGGNQETQYF. CDR3 bases: TGTGCCAGCAGCTTTAGCGGGGGAAACCAAGAGACCCAGTACTTC. Using reference TRBV11-3 and TRBJ2-5 for the parts outside the CDR3, the full variable domain is EAGVVQSPRYKIIEKKQPVAFWCNPISGHNTLYWYLQNLGQGPELLIRYENEEAVDDSQLPKDRFSAERLKGVDSTLKIQPAELGDSAVYLCASSFSGGNQETQYFGPGTRLLVL.

The rearrangement links TRBV6-1 to TRBJ1-1; 8 bases agree with TRBD1. With 6 bases clipped from V and 0 bases from J, the junction kept 6 bases outside the gene matches. CDR1 MNHNS and CDR2 SASEGT come from the germline V gene. The CDR3 length is 15 residues. The CDR3 DNA follows: TGTGCCAGCAGACTCGGACAGGGAATGAACACTGAAGCTTTCTTT. Translated, it gives CASRLGQGMNTEAFF.

The chain uses TRBV30 and TRBJ1-6; D might be TRBD1 (5 bases). V dropped 1 base and J dropped 0 bases, with 13 bases sitting between them. This CDR3 has 17 residues. Germline lookup yields CDR1 GTSNPN and CDR2 SVGIG (reference sequence). CDR3 sequence (DNA): TGTGCCTGGAGTGACTCCAGGGCGAGCTCCTATAATTCACCCCTCCACTTT. Protein sequence: CAWSDSRASSYNSPLHF.

The rearrangement uses TRBV7-3 and TRBJ2-1, with TRBD2 matching over 8 bases. Per germline, CDR1 SGHTA and CDR2 FQGTGA. There are 13 residues in the CDR3. The trim removed 5 bases at V and 7 bases at J, leaving 4 bases unmatched. The CDR3 nucleotides are TGTGCCAGCAGCGCACGGGGGGGTAATGAGCAGTTCTTC. It encodes CASSARGGNEQFF. The full variable domain, in which reference TRBV7-3 and TRBJ2-1 provide the parts outside the CDR3, is GAGVSQTPSNKVTEKGKYVELRCDPISGHTALYWYRQSLGQGPEFLIYFQGTGAADDSGLPNDRFFAVRPEGSVSTLKIQRTERGDSAVYLCASSARGGNEQFFGPGTRLTVL.

CDR3 region: CASSLSGASLLNEQFF. The CDR3 nucleotides read TGTGCCAGCAGTTTATCGGGGGCTAGCCTCCTCAATGAGCAGTTCTTC. The chain has TRBV27 and TRBJ2-1; a possible D gene is TRBD1 (6 bases). Germline V CDR1 and CDR2: MNHEY, SMNVEV (reference sequence). The V end lost 0 bases, the J end lost 6 bases, and 15 bases lay between the germline ends. The CDR3 covers 16 residues.

The chain has TRBV27 and TRBJ2-3, with TRBD2 matching 16 bases. Germline V gene sequence: CDR1 MNHEY, CDR2 SMNVEV (reference sequence). The CDR3 runs to 18 residues. J lost 0 bases, V lost 3 bases, and 3 bases had no gene match. The chain's CDR3 is CASSLGLAGGTSTDTQYF. CDR3 in DNA: TGTGCCAGCAGTTTGGGACTAGCGGGAGGGACTAGCACAGATACGCAGTATTTT.

The chain is built from TRBV19 and TRBJ2-5, with D possibly TRBD1 on 6 matching bases. Trimming stripped 5 bases from V and 8 bases from J, with 15 bases between. Germline-derived CDR1 and CDR2 are LNHDA and SQIVND (reference sequence). The CDR3 spans 13 residues. CDR3 sequence reads: CASSVGTQGTQYF. The CDR3 region has the DNA TGTGCCAGTAGTGTCGGGACACAGGGAACCCAGTACTTC.